A single T cell receptor beta chain is shown here with its context. The target antigen is unknown. Genomic DNA constituted the template upon which TCR beta VDJ and CDR3 profiling was performed. A single record per CDR3 protein comes from TCRdb applying MiXCR to the reads. Counted here are 100,000 to 150,000 distinct CDR3 sequences, almost 40% occurring once; the ten biggest clones make up 2.6%. The record originates from a study of CD8+CD57+ T cells in acquired aplastic anemia. Flow cytometry had shown expanded CD8+CD57+ cells in the patients chosen for sequencing. Therapy had not been given to patients before blood sampling. Overall study findings and caveats: Overlapping CD8+ CDR3 repertoires of patients and controls contained approximately 29 shared sequences. Patients showed no significant difference from controls in CD8+ Simpson's diversity.

This TCR came from a human donor with aplastic anemia. Sequenced material: sorted CD4+, CD8+, or CD8+CD57+ T cells (not recorded which) from PBMCs.

The CDR3 reads CSAPGQWAGYTF. CDR3 coding DNA: TGCAGTGCCCCCGGGCAGTGGGCTGGCTACACCTTC. V and J are TRBV20-1 and TRBJ1-2; no definite D call. CDR1 is DFQATT and CDR2 is SNEGSKA in the germline V gene (reference sequence). Trimming took 6 bases from V and 7 from J, leaving 15 bases between them. The CDR3 extends over 12 amino acids.